This T cell receptor (beta chain) comes out of a study of shared clonotypes between healthy human individuals. CDR3 length: 16 residues. CDR1 is MGHRA, CDR2 YSYEKL, per germline. Trimming removed 6 bases from V and 8 bases from J; junction bases left unmatched: 13. TCRdb's table, derived via immunoSEQ multiplex PCR, lists solely in-frame clones and lacks some. The sample carries roughly 2.5 million clones, roughly nine tenths recorded once. This TCR derives from a man between 18 and 35 years old in good health. This rearrangement joins TRBV4-1 to TRBJ1-4; 9 bases map to TRBD1. Sample: naive CD4+ T cells sorted from blood. The subset is: CD45RA+ positively selected. The CDR3 nucleotides are TGCGCCAGCAGTCCGATCTTGGGACAGGGAAGAGAAAAACTGTTTTTT. Translating gives CASSPILGQGREKLFF.